This T cell receptor (beta chain) is from a study of blood T cell repertoires in COVID-19. Study background: COVID-19 samples collected from the United States, Italy and Spain covered acute and convalescent phases. Nucleic acid was either cDNA or gDNA, and it came from T cells, B-cell-depleted T cells, or PBMCs.

Authors' processing steps: Researchers report that nucleated cell counts were estimated from reference gene primer amplification. Assay: immunoSEQ multiplex PCR; the TCRdb copy retains only in-frame clones and omits some. V, J and clone size are those of that table, while D and trimming were read from the DNA. The sample lists 250,000 to 300,000 clones; about 88% were seen once. Germline values: CDR1 MDHEN, CDR2 SYDVKM. This CDR3 is 14 amino acids long. With V trimmed by 1 base and J by 10 bases, 8 bases remained unmatched. This clonotype was obtained from a woman aged 60-70 years with acute or convalescent COVID-19. Material for sequencing was peripheral blood. The chain links TRBV28 to TRBJ2-3; TRBD1 matches at 7 bases. The CDR3 spells CASSLFGQGDSQYF. For the CDR3, the DNA is TGTGCCAGCAGTTTATTCGGGCAGGGGGATTCGCAGTATTTT.